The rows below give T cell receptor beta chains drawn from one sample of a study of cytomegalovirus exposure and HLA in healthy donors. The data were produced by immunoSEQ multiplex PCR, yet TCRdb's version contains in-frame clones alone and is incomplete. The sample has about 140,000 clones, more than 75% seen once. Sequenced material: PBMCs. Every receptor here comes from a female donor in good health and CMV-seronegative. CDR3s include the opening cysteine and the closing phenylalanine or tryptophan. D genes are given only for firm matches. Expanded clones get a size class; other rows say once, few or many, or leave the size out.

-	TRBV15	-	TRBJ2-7	CATSRVEGEQYF	TGTGCCACCAGCAGGGTGGAGGGCGAGCAGTACTTC
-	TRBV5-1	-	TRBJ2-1	CASSLDGLNNEQFF	TGCGCCAGCAGCTTGGACGGACTTAACAATGAGCAGTTCTTC
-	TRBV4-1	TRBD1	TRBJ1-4	CASSQGGTANEKLFF	TGCGCCAGCAGCCAAGGGGGGACAGCTAATGAAAAACTGTTTTTT
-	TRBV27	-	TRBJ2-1	CASSLASLGNEQFF	TGTGCCAGCAGTTTGGCTAGTCTGGGTAATGAGCAGTTCTTC
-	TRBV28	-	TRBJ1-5	CASRRGYSNQPQHF	TGTGCCAGCCGAAGGGGATATAGCAATCAGCCCCAGCATTTT
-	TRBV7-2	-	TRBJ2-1	CASSLRRDYNEQFF	TGTGCCAGCAGCCTCCGCAGGGACTACAATGAGCAGTTCTTC
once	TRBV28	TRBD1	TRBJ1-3	CASSSWTGGSGNTIYF	TGTGCCAGCAGTTCCTGGACAGGGGGTTCTGGAAACACCATATATTTT
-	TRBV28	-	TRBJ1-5	CASSPTENQPQHF	TGTGCCAGCAGCCCGACAGAGAATCAGCCCCAGCATTTT
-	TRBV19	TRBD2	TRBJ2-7	CASSIAQLAGGPSEQYF	TGTGCCAGTAGTATAGCCCAACTAGCGGGAGGGCCAAGCGAGCAGTACTTC
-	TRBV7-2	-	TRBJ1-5	CASSFTGGVREQPQHF	TGTGCCAGCAGCTTTACCGGGGGTGTAAGAGAACAGCCCCAGCATTTT
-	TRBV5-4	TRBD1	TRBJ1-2	CASSLGQVDYGYTF	TGTGCCAGCAGCCTGGGACAGGTAGACTATGGCTACACCTTC
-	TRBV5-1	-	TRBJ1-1	CASSRGNTEAFF	TGCGCCAGCAGCAGGGGGAACACTGAAGCTTTCTTT
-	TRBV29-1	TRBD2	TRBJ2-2	CSVSTSGATNTGELFF	TGCAGCGTCTCCACTAGCGGGGCGACGAACACCGGGGAGCTGTTTTTT
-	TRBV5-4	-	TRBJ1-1	CASSYGGRGGVNTEAFF	TGTGCCAGCAGTTATGGAGGGAGGGGTGGGGTGAACACTGAAGCTTTCTTT
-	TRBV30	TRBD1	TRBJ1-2	CAWGQGTGANYGYTF	TGTGCCTGGGGCCAGGGGACAGGGGCTAACTATGGCTACACCTTC
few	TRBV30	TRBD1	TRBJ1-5	CAWSRTGDGNQPQHF	TGTGCCTGGAGTCGTACAGGGGATGGCAATCAGCCCCAGCATTTT
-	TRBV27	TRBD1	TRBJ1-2	CASSSLPGQGDGYTF	TGTGCCAGCAGTTCACTTCCGGGACAGGGAGATGGCTACACCTTC
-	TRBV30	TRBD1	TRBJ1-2	CAWSAQTGFDGYTF	TGTGCCTGGAGCGCACAGACAGGGTTTGATGGCTACACCTTC
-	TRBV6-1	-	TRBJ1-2	CASSPGVFSYGYTF	TGTGCCAGCAGTCCAGGGGTATTTTCCTATGGCTACACCTTC
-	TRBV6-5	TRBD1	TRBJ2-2	CASTPGGTSGELFF	TGTGCCAGCACGCCAGGGGGCACGTCCGGGGAGCTGTTTTTT
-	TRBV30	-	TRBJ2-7	CAWSVRRSSYEQYF	TGTGCCTGGAGTGTAAGGCGGAGCTCCTACGAGCAGTACTTC
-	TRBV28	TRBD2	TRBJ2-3	CASSGLRTSGSPSTDTQYF	TGTGCCAGCAGTGGTCTCCGGACTAGCGGGAGCCCCAGCACAGATACGCAGTATTTT
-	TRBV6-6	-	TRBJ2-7	CASSYSTQGGYEQYF	TGTGCCAGCAGTTACTCGACACAGGGTGGCTACGAGCAGTACTTC
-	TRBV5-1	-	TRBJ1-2	CASSLEVGRGYTF	TGCGCCAGCAGCTTGGAGGTGGGCCGGGGCTACACCTTC
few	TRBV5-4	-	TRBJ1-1	CASSPPDSSKAFF	TGTGCCAGCAGCCCGCCGGACAGCAGTAAAGCTTTCTTT
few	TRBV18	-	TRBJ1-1	CASVEGVYLNTEAFF	TGTGCCAGCGTAGAAGGGGTGTATTTGAACACTGAAGCTTTCTTT
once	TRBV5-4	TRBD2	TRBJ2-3	CASSLAGLAGGTDTQYF	TGTGCCAGCAGCTTGGCCGGGCTAGCGGGGGGAACAGATACGCAGTATTTT
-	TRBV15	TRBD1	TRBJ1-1	CATSKDRGLTTEAFF	TGTGCCACCAGCAAGGACAGGGGCTTGACCACTGAAGCTTTCTTT
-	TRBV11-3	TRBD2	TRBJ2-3	CASSSRLADTQYF	TGTGCCAGCAGCTCCCGACTAGCTGATACGCAGTATTTT
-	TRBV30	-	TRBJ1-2	CAYKSGGGYTF	TGTGCCTACAAAAGTGGGGGCGGCTACACCTTC
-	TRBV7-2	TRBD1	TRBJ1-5	CASSEQGYSNQPQHF	TGTGCCAGCAGCGAACAGGGGTATAGCAATCAGCCCCAGCATTTT
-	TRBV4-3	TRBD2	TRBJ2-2	CASSQDWLAGDTGELFF	TGCGCCAGCAGCCAAGATTGGCTAGCGGGGGACACCGGGGAGCTGTTTTTT
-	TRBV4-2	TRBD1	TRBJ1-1	CASSPRQGVVGTEAFF	TGTGCCAGCAGCCCTCGACAGGGGGTAGTTGGCACTGAAGCTTTCTTT
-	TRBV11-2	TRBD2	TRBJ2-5	CASSLGASGERETQYF	TGTGCCAGCAGCTTAGGGGCTAGCGGGGAACGAGAGACCCAGTACTTC
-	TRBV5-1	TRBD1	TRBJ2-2	CASSLAGQVAGELFF	TGCGCCAGCAGCTTGGCGGGACAGGTCGCCGGGGAGCTGTTTTTT
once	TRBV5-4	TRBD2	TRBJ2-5	CASSSGLAGVDRSGETQYF	TGTGCCAGCAGCTCCGGACTAGCGGGGGTGGATCGGTCAGGGGAGACCCAGTACTTC
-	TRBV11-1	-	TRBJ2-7	CASSRTAQNYEQYF	TGTGCCAGCAGCCGGACAGCCCAAAACTACGAGCAGTACTTC
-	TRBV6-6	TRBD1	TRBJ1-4	CASSYLQGGEKLFF	TGTGCCAGCAGTTACTTACAGGGGGGGGAAAAACTGTTTTTT
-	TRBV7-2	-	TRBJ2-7	CASSLEEGRRGGYEQYF	TGTGCCAGCAGCTTAGAGGAGGGGAGGAGGGGGGGTTACGAGCAGTACTTC
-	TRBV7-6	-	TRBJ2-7	CASSPDPHSYEQYF	TGTGCCAGCAGCCCAGACCCCCACAGCTACGAGCAGTACTTC
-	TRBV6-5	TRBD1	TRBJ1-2	CASSQDAGGWDGYTF	TGTGCCAGCAGTCAGGATGCAGGGGGCTGGGATGGCTACACCTTC
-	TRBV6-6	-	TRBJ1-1	CASSQTRQLLNTEAFF	TGTGCCAGCAGTCAAACCAGACAGCTTCTGAACACTGAAGCTTTCTTT
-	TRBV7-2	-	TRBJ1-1	CASSLFPVRDTEAFF	TGTGCCAGCAGCTTATTTCCCGTCAGGGACACTGAAGCTTTCTTT
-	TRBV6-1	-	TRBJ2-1	CASSVRQGLYNEQFF	TGTGCCAGCAGTGTAAGACAGGGACTCTACAATGAGCAGTTCTTC
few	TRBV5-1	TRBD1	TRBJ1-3	CASSGDRAGNTIYF	TGCGCCAGCAGCGGGGACAGGGCTGGAAACACCATATATTTT
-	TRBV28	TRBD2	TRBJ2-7	CASSSPGGRGISYEQYF	TGTGCCAGCAGTTCCCCGGGGGGGAGGGGTATCTCCTACGAGCAGTACTTC
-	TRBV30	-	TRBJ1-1	CAWSVRYDEGTEAFF	TGTGCCTGGAGTGTAAGGTACGACGAGGGCACTGAAGCTTTCTTT
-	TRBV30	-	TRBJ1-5	CAWSGGQTNQPQHF	TGTGCCTGGAGTGGGGGCCAGACCAATCAGCCCCAGCATTTT
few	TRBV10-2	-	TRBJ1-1	CASRETGGVTEAFF	TGCGCCAGCAGAGAGACAGGCGGGGTGACTGAAGCTTTCTTT
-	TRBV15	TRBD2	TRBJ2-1	CATSRVQGLLNEQFF	TGTGCCACCAGCAGAGTCCAGGGACTACTCAATGAGCAGTTCTTC
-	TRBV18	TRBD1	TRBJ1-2	CASSPVSTGLGYTF	TGTGCCAGCTCACCAGTATCGACAGGGTTGGGCTACACCTTC
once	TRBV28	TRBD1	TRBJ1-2	CASSPPATGVANYGYTF	TGTGCCAGCAGTCCCCCGGCGACAGGGGTAGCAAACTATGGCTACACCTTC
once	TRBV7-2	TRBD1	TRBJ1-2	CASRGQGDYGYTF	TGTGCCAGCAGAGGACAGGGGGACTATGGCTACACCTTC
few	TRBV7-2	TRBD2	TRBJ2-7	CASSRSSGPYEQYF	TGTGCCAGCAGCCGCTCTAGCGGCCCCTACGAGCAGTACTTC
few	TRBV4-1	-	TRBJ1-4	CASSLEQGDRKKLFF	TGCGCCAGCAGTTTAGAACAGGGAGATAGAAAAAAACTGTTTTTT